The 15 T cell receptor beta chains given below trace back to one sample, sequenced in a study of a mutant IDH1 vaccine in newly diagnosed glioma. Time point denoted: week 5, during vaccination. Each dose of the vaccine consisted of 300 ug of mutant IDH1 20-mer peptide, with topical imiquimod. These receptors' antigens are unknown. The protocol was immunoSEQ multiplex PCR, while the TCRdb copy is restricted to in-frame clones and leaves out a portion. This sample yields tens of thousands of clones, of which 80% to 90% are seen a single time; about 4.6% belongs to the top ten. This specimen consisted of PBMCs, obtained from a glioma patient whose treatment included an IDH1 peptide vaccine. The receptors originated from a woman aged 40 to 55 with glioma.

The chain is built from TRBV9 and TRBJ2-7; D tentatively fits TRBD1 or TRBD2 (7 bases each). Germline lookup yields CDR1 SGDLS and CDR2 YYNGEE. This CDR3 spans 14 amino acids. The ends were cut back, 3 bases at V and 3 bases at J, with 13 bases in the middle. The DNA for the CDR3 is TGTGCCAGCAGCGAGGGGGGGACAGTCTACGAGCAGTACTTC. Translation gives CASSEGGTVYEQYF. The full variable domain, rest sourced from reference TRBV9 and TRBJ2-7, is DSGVTQTPKHLITATGQRVTLRCSPRSGDLSVYWYQQSLDQGLQFLIQYYNGEERAKGNILERFSAQQFPDLHSELNLSSLELGDSALYFCASSEGGTVYEQYFGPGTRLTVT.

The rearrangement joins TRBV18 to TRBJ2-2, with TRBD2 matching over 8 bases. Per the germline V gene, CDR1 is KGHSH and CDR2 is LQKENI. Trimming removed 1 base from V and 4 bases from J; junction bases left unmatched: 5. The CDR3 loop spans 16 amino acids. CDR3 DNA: TGTGCCAGCTCACCACGGGGGACTAGGTTCACCGGGGAGCTGTTTTTT. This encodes CASSPRGTRFTGELFF.

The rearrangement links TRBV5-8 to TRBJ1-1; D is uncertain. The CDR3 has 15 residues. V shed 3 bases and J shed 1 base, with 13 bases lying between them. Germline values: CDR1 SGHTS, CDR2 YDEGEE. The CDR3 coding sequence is TGTGCCAGCAGCTCCCAACCTACAGCGAACACTGAAGCTTTCTTT. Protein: CASSSQPTANTEAFF. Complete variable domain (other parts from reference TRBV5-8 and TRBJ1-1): EAGVTQSPTHLIKTRGQQATLRCSPISGHTSVYWYQQALGLGLQFLLWYDEGEERNRGNFPPRFSGRQFPNYSSELNVNALELEDSALYLCASSSQPTANTEAFFGQGTRLTVV.

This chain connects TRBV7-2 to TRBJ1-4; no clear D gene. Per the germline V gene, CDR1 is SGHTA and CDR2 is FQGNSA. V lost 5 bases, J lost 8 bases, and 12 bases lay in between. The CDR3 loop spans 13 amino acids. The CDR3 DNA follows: TGTGCCAGCAGCCCCCCTCGTGGCGAAAAACTGTTTTTT. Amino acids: CASSPPRGEKLFF. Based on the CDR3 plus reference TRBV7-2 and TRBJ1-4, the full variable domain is GAGVSQSPSNKVTEKGKDVELRCDPISGHTALYWYRQSLGQGLEFLIYFQGNSAPDKSGLPSDRFSAERTGGSVSTLTIQRTQQEDSAVYLCASSPPRGEKLFFGSGTQLSVL.

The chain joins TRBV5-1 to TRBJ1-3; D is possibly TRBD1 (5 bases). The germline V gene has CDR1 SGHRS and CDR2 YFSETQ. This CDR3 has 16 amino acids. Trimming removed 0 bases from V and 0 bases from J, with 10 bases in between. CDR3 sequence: CASSLAGTVSGNTIYF. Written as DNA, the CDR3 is TGCGCCAGCAGCTTGGCAGGGACGGTCTCTGGAAACACCATATATTTT. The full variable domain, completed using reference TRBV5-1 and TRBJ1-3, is KAGVTQTPRYLIKTRGQQVTLSCSPISGHRSVSWYQQTPGQGLQFLFEYFSETQRNKGNFPGRFSGRQFSNSRSEMNVSTLELGDSALYLCASSLAGTVSGNTIYFGEGSWLTVV.

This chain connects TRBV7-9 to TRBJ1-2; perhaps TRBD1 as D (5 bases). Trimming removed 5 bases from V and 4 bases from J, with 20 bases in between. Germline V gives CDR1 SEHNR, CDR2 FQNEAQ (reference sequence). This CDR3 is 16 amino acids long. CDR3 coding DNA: TGTGCCAGCAGCCCCGTTGTACAGGCATGGATCTATGGCTACACCTTC. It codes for CASSPVVQAWIYGYTF.

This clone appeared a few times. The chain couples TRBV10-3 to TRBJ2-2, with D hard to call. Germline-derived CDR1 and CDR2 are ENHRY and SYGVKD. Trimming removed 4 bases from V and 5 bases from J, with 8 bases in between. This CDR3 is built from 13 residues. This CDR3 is CAISGDITGELFF. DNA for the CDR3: TGTGCCATCAGTGGAGACATTACCGGGGAGCTGTTTTTT.

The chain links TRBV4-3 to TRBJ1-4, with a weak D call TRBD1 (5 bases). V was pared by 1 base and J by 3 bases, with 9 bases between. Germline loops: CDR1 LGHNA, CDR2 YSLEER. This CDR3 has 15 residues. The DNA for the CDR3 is TGCGCCAGCAGCCAAGCGGGGGGGGCTAATGAAAAACTGTTTTTT. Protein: CASSQAGGANEKLFF.

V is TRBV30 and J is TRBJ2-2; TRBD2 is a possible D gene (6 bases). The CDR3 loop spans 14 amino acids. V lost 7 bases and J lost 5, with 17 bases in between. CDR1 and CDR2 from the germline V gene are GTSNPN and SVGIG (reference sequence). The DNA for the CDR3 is TGTGCCTTCTACGGGGGAGTGGGGACCGGGGAGCTGTTTTTT. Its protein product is CAFYGGVGTGELFF.

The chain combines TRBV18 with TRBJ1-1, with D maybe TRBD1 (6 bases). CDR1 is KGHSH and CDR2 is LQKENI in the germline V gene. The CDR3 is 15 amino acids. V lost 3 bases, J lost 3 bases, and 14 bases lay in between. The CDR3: CASSPQTTGHTEAFF. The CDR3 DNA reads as TGTGCCAGCTCACCCCAGACGACAGGTCACACTGAAGCTTTCTTT. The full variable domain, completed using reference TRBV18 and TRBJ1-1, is NAGVMQNPRHLVRRRGQEARLRCSPMKGHSHVYWYRQLPEEGLKFMVYLQKENIIDESGMPKERFSAEFPKEGPSILRIQQVVRGDSAAYFCASSPQTTGHTEAFFGQGTRLTVV.

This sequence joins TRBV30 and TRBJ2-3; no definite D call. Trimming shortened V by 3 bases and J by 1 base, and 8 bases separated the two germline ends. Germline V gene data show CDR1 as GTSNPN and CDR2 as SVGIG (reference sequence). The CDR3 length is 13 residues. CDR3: CAWRWPGTDTQYF. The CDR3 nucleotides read TGTGCCTGGAGATGGCCGGGCACAGATACGCAGTATTTT.

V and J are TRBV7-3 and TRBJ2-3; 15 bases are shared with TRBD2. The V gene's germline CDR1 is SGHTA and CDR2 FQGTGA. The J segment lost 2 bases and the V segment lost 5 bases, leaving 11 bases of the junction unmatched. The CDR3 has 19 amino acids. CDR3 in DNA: TGTGCCAGCAGCGTGGGACTAGCGGGAGGCCGTCGTATCACAGATACGCAGTATTTT. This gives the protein CASSVGLAGGRRITDTQYF. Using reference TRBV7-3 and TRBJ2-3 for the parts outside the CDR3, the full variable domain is GAGVSQTPSNKVTEKGKYVELRCDPISGHTALYWYRQSLGQGPEFLIYFQGTGAADDSGLPNDRFFAVRPEGSVSTLKIQRTERGDSAVYLCASSVGLAGGRRITDTQYFGPGTRLTVL.

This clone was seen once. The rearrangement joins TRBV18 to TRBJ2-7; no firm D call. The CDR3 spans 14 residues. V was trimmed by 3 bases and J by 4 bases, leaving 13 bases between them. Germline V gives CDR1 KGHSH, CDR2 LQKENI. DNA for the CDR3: TGTGCCAGCTCACCTCCAGGACGTTCTTACGAGCAGTACTTC. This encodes CASSPPGRSYEQYF. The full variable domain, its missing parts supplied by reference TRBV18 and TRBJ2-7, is NAGVMQNPRHLVRRRGQEARLRCSPMKGHSHVYWYRQLPEEGLKFMVYLQKENIIDESGMPKERFSAEFPKEGPSILRIQQVVRGDSAAYFCASSPPGRSYEQYFGPGTRLTVT.

The chain's CDR3 is CASSGGGGPVGNTQYF. CDR3 nucleotide sequence: TGTGCCAGCAGTGGGGGCGGGGGGCCCGTTGGGAATACGCAGTATTTT. The chain employs TRBV28 and TRBJ2-3, with 8 bases aligning to TRBD2. The CDR3 has 16 residues. Unmatched junction bases numbered 14, after V lost 5 bases and J lost 7 bases. CDR1 MDHEN and CDR2 SYDVKM come from the germline V gene. The full variable domain, its missing parts supplied by reference TRBV28 and TRBJ2-3, is DVKVTQSSRYLVKRTGEKVFLECVQDMDHENMFWYRQDPGLGLRLIYFSYDVKMKEKGDIPEGYSVSREKKERFSLILESASTNQTSMYLCASSGGGGPVGNTQYFGPGTRLTVL.

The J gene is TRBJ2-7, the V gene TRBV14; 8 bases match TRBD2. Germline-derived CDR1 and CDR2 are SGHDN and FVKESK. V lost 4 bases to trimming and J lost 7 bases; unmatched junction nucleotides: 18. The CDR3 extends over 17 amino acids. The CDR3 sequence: CASSPGGAYSRLGEQYF. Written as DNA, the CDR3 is TGTGCCAGCAGCCCCGGGGGGGCCTACTCGAGGCTCGGTGAGCAGTACTTC.